The 29 T cell receptor beta chains given below trace back to one sample, sequenced in a study of blood T cells in healthy people across ages. A second 7 to 11 cycle PCR used barcoded and J-beta primers. In TCRdb, the 5' RACE reads were re-called with MiXCR into one record per CDR3 protein. The table includes roughly 2 million distinct CDR3 sequences, less than 50% detected once. Material for sequencing was blood. The receptors here all came from a woman in her thirties or forties in good health.

This clonotype came up a few times. The rearrangement uses TRBV20-1 and TRBJ2-7; 8 bases line up with TRBD1. The V gene end was trimmed by 2 bases and the J gene end by 0 bases; junction bases not matched to a gene: 6. This CDR3 is 15 amino acids long. Germline CDR1 and CDR2: DFQATT and SNEGSKA (reference sequence). CDR3 loop: CSARIPGGVSYEQYF. CDR3 nucleotides: TGCAGTGCTAGAATACCAGGGGGCGTCTCCTACGAGCAGTACTTC.

This sequence joins TRBV27 and TRBJ1-2; D perhaps matches TRBD1 (6 bases). This CDR3 comprises 14 residues. The V end lost 8 bases, the J end lost 2 bases, and 15 bases lay between the germline ends. Germline V gene data show CDR1 as MNHEY and CDR2 as SMNVEV (reference sequence). CDR3 loop: CASPPGVANYGYTF. CDR3 DNA: TGTGCCAGCCCGCCAGGGGTCGCGAACTATGGCTACACCTTC.

This clonotype was seen just once. The chain carries TRBV27 and TRBJ2-3, with 9 positions matching TRBD1. The CDR3 is made up of 16 amino acids. V shed 2 bases, J shed 3 bases, and the junction held 6 bases outside the gene matches. Germline V gene data show CDR1 as MNHEY and CDR2 as SMNVEV (reference sequence). The CDR3: CASSLGVTGGTDTQYF. The DNA for the CDR3 is TGTGCCAGCAGTTTAGGGGTGACAGGGGGGACAGATACGCAGTATTTT.

V and J are TRBV7-9 and TRBJ1-1, with D perhaps matching TRBD1 (6 bases). The CDR3 contains 13 residues. CDR1 SEHNR and CDR2 FQNEAQ come from the germline V gene (reference sequence). Trimming pared 1 base from V and 7 bases from J, leaving 10 bases between. The CDR3 loop reads CASSLGGADEAFF. In nucleotides, the CDR3 is TGTGCCAGCAGCTTAGGGGGGGCAGATGAAGCTTTCTTT.

The chain combines TRBV6-2 or TRBV6-3 with TRBJ2-3; D uncertain. There are 12 residues in the CDR3. CDR1 is MNHEY and CDR2 is SVGEGT in the germline V gene. Trimming pared 6 bases from V and 7 bases from J, leaving 11 bases between. In DNA form, the CDR3 reads TGTGCCAGCAGCCAGGTTTGGAATACGCAGTATTTT. It is translated as CASSQVWNTQYF.

J is TRBJ1-2 and V is TRBV18; D not resolved. V lost 2 bases and J 3 bases, leaving 10 bases between the germline ends. Germline V lookup: CDR1 KGHSH, CDR2 LQKENI. The CDR3 is made up of 14 amino acids. The CDR3 nucleotides are TGTGCCAGCTCACCATCGATGCCGGACTATGGCTACACCTTC. Its translation: CASSPSMPDYGYTF.

The sample holds a few counts of this clonotype. The chain has TRBV5-1 and TRBJ2-1; TRBD1 or TRBD2 may be the D gene (5 bases each). The CDR3 is 16 residues long. V dropped 0 bases and J dropped 3 bases, with 13 bases sitting between them. In germline, CDR1 is SGHRS, CDR2 YFSETQ. CDR3 loop: CASSLVSGTLYNEQFF. CDR3 DNA sequence: TGCGCCAGCAGCTTGGTATCAGGGACCCTCTACAATGAGCAGTTCTTC.

J is TRBJ1-6 and V is TRBV20-1, with a possible D match to TRBD1 (5 bases). In germline, CDR1 is DFQATT, CDR2 SNEGSKA (reference sequence). Trimming shortened V by 0 bases and J by 6 bases, and 12 bases separated the two germline ends. This CDR3 is 15 amino acids long. The CDR3 DNA is TGCAGTGCTAGAGATCAGGGCAGGGCTAATTCACCCCTCCACTTT. Its translation is CSARDQGRANSPLHF.

The chain has TRBV14 and TRBJ2-3, with TRBD1 identical over 9 bases. The ends lost 1 base at V and 4 bases at J; junction bases unmatched: 9. CDR1 SGHDN and CDR2 FVKESK come from the germline V gene. This CDR3 has 17 amino acids. The CDR3 region has the DNA TGTGCCAGCAGCCAAGTCCTCGGGACAGGGTTGGCAGATACGCAGTATTTT. This gives the protein CASSQVLGTGLADTQYF.

In regard to this clonotype: One end of the junction is discordant with germline, which a read error may explain. J is TRBJ2-3 and V is TRBV29-1, with D hard to call. Germline values: CDR1 SQVTM, CDR2 ANQGSEA. There are 10 residues in the CDR3. CDR3 residues: CSVYIDAQYF. CDR3 sequence (DNA): TGCAGCGTTTACATAGATGCGCAGTATTTT.

This clonotype has more than one count but fewer than ten. The rearrangement uses TRBV6-2 or TRBV6-3 and TRBJ2-7, with TRBD2 matching over 9 bases. The V gene end was trimmed by 2 bases and the J gene end by 2 bases; junction bases not matched to a gene: 4. This CDR3 is built from 15 residues. In germline, CDR1 is MNHEY, CDR2 SVGEGT. The CDR3 DNA reads TGTGCCAGCAGTTACGCGGTAGCGGGGGCCTACGAGCAGTACTTC. This translates into CASSYAVAGAYEQYF.

This clonotype was seen more than once but under ten times. This chain links TRBV9 with TRBJ2-5, with 7 bases matching TRBD2. The CDR3 extends over 15 amino acids. Per the germline V gene, CDR1 is SGDLS and CDR2 is YYNGEE. Trimming took 6 bases from V and 4 from J; bases not matched to a gene: 12. The CDR3: CASTAGVAPGETQYF. The CDR3 bases are TGTGCCAGCACGGCGGGGGTAGCCCCTGGAGAGACCCAGTACTTC.

This clonotype was seen a few times. The V gene is TRBV7-8, the J gene TRBJ2-7, with D perhaps assigned TRBD1 or TRBD2 (5 bases each). CDR3 size: 14 residues. Germline V gene lookup returns CDR1 SGHVS and CDR2 FQNEAQ. Trimming removed 1 base at V and 3 bases at J, with 10 bases between. The CDR3 sequence is CASSLVGTDYEQYF. The CDR3 DNA reads TGTGCCAGCAGCTTAGTTGGGACCGACTACGAGCAGTACTTC.

This clonotype was seen a handful of times. The chain recombines TRBV12-3 or TRBV12-4 with TRBJ2-4; 9 bases fit TRBD1. CDR3 length: 15 residues. Germline trimming cut 5 bases from V and 8 bases from J; bases unmatched to any gene: 10. Here the CDR3 reads CASSPPRDREHIQYF. In nucleotides, the CDR3 is TGTGCCAGCAGTCCCCCCCGGGACAGGGAGCACATTCAGTACTTC.

This clonotype was detected a few times. V is TRBV20-1 and J is TRBJ2-3; 8 nucleotides align to TRBD2. The germline gives CDR1 DFQATT, CDR2 SNEGSKA (reference sequence). CDR3 length: 16 amino acids. J lost 2 bases, V lost 0 bases, and 7 bases had no gene match. In nucleotides, the CDR3 is TGCAGTGCTAGAGATTACACTAGCGGACACACAGATACGCAGTATTTT. Protein sequence: CSARDYTSGHTDTQYF.

The V and J genes are TRBV2 and TRBJ1-5, with unresolved D. Trimming took off 3 bases at V and 14 bases at J, with 14 bases between the two ends. This CDR3 region has 12 residues. The germline V gene encodes CDR1 SNHLY and CDR2 FYNNEI. In DNA, the CDR3 is TGTGCCAGCAGTGAGGTGGGAGGGCTTAAGCATTTT. This codes for CASSEVGGLKHF.

The chain carries TRBV6-6 and TRBJ2-7, with 8 nucleotides matching TRBD2. The CDR3 has 17 residues. Germline assignment: CDR1 MNHNY and CDR2 SVGAGI (reference sequence). V gave up 0 bases and J gave up 3 bases; unmatched junction bases: 10. The CDR3 reads CASSYSTGLAGVYEQYF. The CDR3 DNA reads TGTGCCAGCAGTTACTCGACCGGCCTAGCGGGTGTCTACGAGCAGTACTTC.

This clonotype was seen only a few times. The rearrangement uses TRBV12-3 or TRBV12-4 and TRBJ2-7, with TRBD1 matching over 9 bases. The CDR3 has 15 residues. V was pared by 6 bases and J by 4 bases, with 10 bases of the junction left unmatched. The CDR3 DNA reads TGTGCCAGCAGCCAGCGGACAGGGGCTCAATACGAGCAGTACTTC. Its translation is CASSQRTGAQYEQYF.

This chain uses TRBV5-1 with TRBJ1-1; the D gene is possibly TRBD1 (6 bases). CDR1 is SGHRS, CDR2 YFSETQ, per germline. V lost 4 bases, J lost 4 bases, and 17 bases lay in between. The CDR3 is 15 residues long. CDR3 sequence: CASSPQGLEGTEAFF. In nucleotides, the CDR3 is TGCGCCAGCAGCCCCCAGGGGTTGGAGGGCACTGAAGCTTTCTTT.

The chain links TRBV20-1 to TRBJ2-5; 11 nucleotides align to TRBD2. CDR1 DFQATT and CDR2 SNEGSKA come from the germline V gene (reference sequence). With 5 bases clipped from V and 1 base from J, the junction kept 6 bases outside the gene matches. The CDR3 loop spans 15 amino acids. The CDR3 region has the DNA TGCAGTGCTCTCCCGACTAGCGGGGCCCAAGAGACCCAGTACTTC. Translated, it gives CSALPTSGAQETQYF.

This chain joins TRBV11-2 and TRBJ2-5, with 13 bases matching TRBD2. Germline trimming cut 3 bases from V and 5 bases from J; bases unmatched to any gene: 6. The CDR3 has 16 residues. CDR1 SGHAT and CDR2 FQNNGV come from the germline V gene. DNA for the CDR3: TGTGCCAGCAGCTTCGGGACTAGCGGGGTTTTGGAGACCCAGTACTTC. It is translated as CASSFGTSGVLETQYF.

In nucleotides, the CDR3 is TGTGCCAGCAGTTACTTGACAGATTATGGCTACACCTTC. This gives the protein CASSYLTDYGYTF. This chain uses TRBV6-5 with TRBJ1-2, with D possibly TRBD1 on 5 matching bases. The germline V gene has CDR1 MNHEY and CDR2 SVGAGI. The V end lost 1 base, the J end lost 5 bases, and 8 bases lay between the germline ends. The CDR3 has 13 residues.

This clonotype was counted between two and nine times. This chain links TRBV7-8 with TRBJ2-7; D is uncertain. The length of the CDR3 is 17 residues. V gave up 1 base and J gave up 1 base, with 17 bases separating them. Germline V lookup: CDR1 SGHVS, CDR2 FQNEAQ. The CDR3 nucleotides are TGTGCCAGCAGCTTAGGCTCCTCTAATTCAAATTCCTACGAGCAGTACTTC. Protein sequence: CASSLGSSNSNSYEQYF. Based on the CDR3 plus reference TRBV7-8 and TRBJ2-7, the full variable domain is GAGVSQSPRYKVAKRGQDVALRCDPISGHVSLFWYQQALGQGPEFLTYFQNEAQLDKSGLPSDRFFAERPEGSVSTLKIQRTQQEDSAVYLCASSLGSSNSNSYEQYFGPGTRLTVT.

The V gene is TRBV12-3 or TRBV12-4, the J gene TRBJ1-4; D call uncertain. V was shortened by 5 bases and J by 14 bases, with 21 bases between the two germline ends. The CDR3 is 14 amino acids. CDR3 amino acids: CASSVEGRNDPLFF. The CDR3 DNA follows: TGTGCCAGCAGTGTAGAAGGACGGAACGATCCGCTGTTTTTT.

This clonotype was recorded a few times. This chain connects TRBV12-3 or TRBV12-4 to TRBJ2-7; possible D gene TRBD1, 8 bases. V lost 6 bases, J lost 7 bases, and 19 bases lay in between. CDR3 length equals 14 residues. The CDR3 region is CASRFGQGGYEQYF. CDR3 nucleotides: TGTGCCAGCAGATTCGGACAGGGAGGGTATGAGCAGTACTTC.

This clonotype appeared a few times. The V gene is TRBV25-1, the J gene TRBJ2-3; 10 bases line up with TRBD2. The CDR3 runs to 16 residues. Per the germline V gene, CDR1 is MGHDK and CDR2 is SYGVNS. The V gene end was trimmed by 2 bases and the J gene end by 7 bases; junction bases not matched to a gene: 9. This CDR3 reads CASSERGGLASNTQYF. For the CDR3, the DNA is TGTGCCAGCAGTGAAAGGGGGGGACTAGCGTCAAATACGCAGTATTTT.

V is TRBV6-5 and J is TRBJ2-1; possibly TRBD2 for D (6 bases). The germline V gene encodes CDR1 MNHEY and CDR2 SVGAGI. Trimming took 6 bases from V and 13 from J, leaving 16 bases between them. This CDR3 spans 12 amino acids. CDR3: CASSASRETQFF. As DNA, the CDR3 is TGTGCCAGCAGCGCATCCCGGGAGACCCAGTTCTTC.

This rearrangement joins TRBV4-1 to TRBJ2-3; the D gene is possibly TRBD1 (6 bases). Trimming took 4 bases from V and 4 from J, leaving 15 bases between them. Germline CDR1 and CDR2: MGHRA and YSYEKL. The CDR3 contains 15 residues. The CDR3 region has the DNA TGCGCCAGCAGCCTACAGGGCTCGATGGCAGATACGCAGTATTTT. As protein: CASSLQGSMADTQYF.

This clonotype was recorded once. The V gene is TRBV6-6, the J gene TRBJ2-7; TRBD2 aligns across 7 bases. The CDR3 has 16 residues. Germline values: CDR1 MNHNY, CDR2 SVGAGI (reference sequence). V dropped 4 bases and J dropped 0; count of bases not matched to a gene: 9. CDR3 amino acids: CASSSRTGGNSYEQYF. In DNA, the CDR3 is TGTGCCAGCAGTTCCCGGACGGGGGGAAACTCCTACGAGCAGTACTTC.